The rows below give T cell receptor beta chains drawn from one sample of a study of a mutant IDH1 vaccine in newly diagnosed glioma. The assay was immunoSEQ multiplex PCR, and TCRdb's table has in-frame clones only and misses some. The table lists 26,000 or so clones, over 65% of them singletons. These receptors have no identified antigens. The starting material was PBMCs, obtained from a glioma patient whose treatment included an IDH1 peptide vaccine. Receptors originate from a man younger than 40 with glioma. CDR3s include the opening cysteine and the closing phenylalanine or tryptophan.

CASSPDFQETQYF	TRBV7-2	13
CASTGQGWAKNIQYF	TRBV7-2	15
CATSRVAGGTDTQYF	TRBV15	15
CASSLRGTEAFF	TRBV5-6	12
CAISEMARANTGELFF	TRBV10-3	16
CAWSEGRPTQETQYF	TRBV30	15
CASSARGQSGVGELFF	TRBV9	16
CASSSDRDRAAETQYF	TRBV5-6	16
CASSMDSDRYGYTF	TRBV19	14
CASSAGTSSETQYF	TRBV5-1	14
CASSVAGNTEAFF	TRBV9	13
CASSTGTVNEKLFF	TRBV25-1	14
CASSQGVGWTNYGYTF	TRBV13	16
CASSSRDSSYEQYF	TRBV5-1	14
CASKKQGASNQPQHF	TRBV6-1	15
CASSYYRGEETQYF	TRBV6-5	14
CASSPTPNEQFF	TRBV7-9	12
CASSFTGTGPYEQYF	TRBV7-2	15
CSVDWPGVNYGYTF	TRBV29-1	14
CASSLGLLDYGYTF	TRBV5-1	14
CASSRFAGGLRDYTDTQYF	TRBV5-4	19
CASSPRLALGGAQYF	TRBV4-1	15
CASRKGDGYEQYF	TRBV6-5	13
CASSLSVGNTIYF	TRBV5-1	13
CASSPGPSGETQYF	TRBV5-1	14
CARGTGDRPGANVLTF	TRBV6-4	16
CASSVDGGDGTKNIQYF	TRBV9	17
CASSEQGDTGELFF	TRBV11-3	14
CASSFGLGENQPQHF	TRBV27	15